This TCR beta chain stems from a study of T cell responses to AZD1222 COVID-19 vaccine. Libraries were prepared by immunoSEQ multiplex PCR; TCRdb keeps only in-frame clonotypes and omits some of them. The table records some 110,000 clones, roughly four fifths of them present only once. As for this clone: Its target is not known.

Germline loops: CDR1 LNHDA, CDR2 SQIVND (reference sequence). CDR3 size: 12 residues. Trimming shortened V by 4 bases and J by 4 bases, and 7 bases separated the two germline ends. General study points: Of the AZD1222 recipients, only five to seven were seropositive at baseline.

This receptor was identified in an adult in good health. Sequencing used peripheral blood, obtained on day 0 of AZD1222 vaccination. The genes are TRBV19 and TRBJ1-2; D gene uncertain. The CDR3 loop reads CASSRRVYGYTF. The CDR3 nucleotides read TGTGCCAGTAGTAGAAGGGTCTATGGCTACACCTTC.